The sequence of this T cell receptor (beta chain) was determined in a study of blood T cell repertoires in COVID-19. Across the whole study: Both acute and convalescent COVID-19 samples were obtained from the United States, Italy and Spain. The cDNA or gDNA used as material had been derived from T cells, B-cell-depleted T cells, or PBMCs.

Authors' analysis steps: Estimation of nucleated cell counts relied on the amplification of reference gene primers. Clones were read by immunoSEQ multiplex PCR, and TCRdb kept only the in-frame ones, dropping some. Clone size and the V and J calls come from that table; the DNA yielded D and trimming. Here the sample spans under 250,000 clones, around 84% being singletons. This TCR came from a woman aged 55 to 70 who had recovered from COVID-19. Sequenced sample: peripheral blood.

The DNA of the CDR3 is TGTGCCAGCAAACCGGGACTAGGTCGTTACGAGCAGTACTTC. Amino acid sequence: CASKPGLGRYEQYF. This chain joins TRBV19 and TRBJ2-7; 8 nucleotides match TRBD2. J gave up 4 bases and V 9 bases, and 11 bases lay outside the gene matches. The CDR3 has 14 residues. CDR1 LNHDA and CDR2 SQIVND come from the germline V gene (reference sequence).